The source of this TCR beta chain is a study of shared clonotypes between healthy human individuals. Study outcomes and limitations: Measured sharing among donors was expected to vary with sequencing depth.

TCRdb's table, derived via immunoSEQ multiplex PCR, lists solely in-frame clones and lacks some. This sample has about 1.5 million clones, with 98% found just once. Comment on this clone: The antigen is undetermined.

J was trimmed by 4 bases and V by 9 bases; bases with no gene match: 3. This CDR3 region has 13 residues. Germline V gene sequence: CDR1 LNHDA, CDR2 SQIVND (reference sequence). The sample taken for sequencing was naive CD4+ T cells sorted from blood. The subset here: CD45RA+ positively selected. The V gene is TRBV19, the J gene TRBJ1-2; 12 nucleotides agree with TRBD1. The sequence derives from a young man in good health. The CDR3 DNA follows: TGTGCCAGCAGGGACAGGGGGCCCTATGGCTACACCTTC. Its translation is CASRDRGPYGYTF.